These 27 T cell receptor beta chains share one sample of origin, sequenced in a study of cytomegalovirus exposure and HLA in healthy donors. The PCR had 60 Vbeta and 13 Jbeta primers. TCRdb's table, derived via immunoSEQ multiplex PCR, lists solely in-frame clones and lacks some. The sample lists under 150,000 clones; under 75% were seen once. The sequencing sample was made of PBMCs. The receptors here all came from a woman aged 35 to 49 in good health and CMV-seronegative.

The J gene is TRBJ2-5, the V gene TRBV29-1, with 7 bases matching TRBD1. Germline CDR1 reads SQVTM; CDR2 reads ANQGSEA. The V and J ends lost 1 base and 1 base, in that order; junction bases with no gene match: 0. CDR3 length: 13 residues. The CDR3 nucleotides read TGCAGCGTTGAAGGGACAGGCCAAGAGACCCAGTACTTC. Protein product: CSVEGTGQETQYF.

The V call is TRBV4-1, the J call TRBJ1-2; TRBD1 matches 8 bases. The CDR3 runs to 14 residues. CDR1 MGHRA and CDR2 YSYEKL come from the germline V gene. V shed 3 bases and J 5 bases; nucleotides not matched to a gene: 5. Written as DNA, the CDR3 is TGCGCCAGCAGCCACGGACAGGGACGGTATGGCTACACCTTC. The encoded protein is CASSHGQGRYGYTF.

Here the CDR3 DNA reads TGTGCCAGCAGCCCTCAGTCATCAGATACGCAGTATTTT. This encodes CASSPQSSDTQYF. The chain has TRBV7-6 and TRBJ2-3; D is unresolved. Trimming removed 5 bases at V and 4 bases at J, with 10 bases between. CDR1 SGHVS and CDR2 FNYEAQ come from the germline V gene. This CDR3 is 13 amino acids long.

This clone was seen more than once but under ten times. This sequence joins TRBV19 and TRBJ2-2; D unresolved. The CDR3 is 14 residues long. The V and J ends lost 7 bases and 1 base respectively, with 10 bases between them. Per germline, CDR1 LNHDA and CDR2 SQIVND (reference sequence). The CDR3 nucleotides are TGTGCCAGTATACAAAATAAGAACACCGGGGAGCTGTTTTTT. It is translated as CASIQNKNTGELFF.

V is TRBV6-5 and J is TRBJ1-1; D gene ambiguous. Germline V gives CDR1 MNHEY, CDR2 SVGAGI. This CDR3 contains 15 residues. The V and J ends lost 7 bases and 2 bases respectively, with 17 bases between them. CDR3 residues: CASTRDRRTNTEAFF. For the CDR3, the DNA is TGTGCCAGCACCCGGGATAGGAGGACCAACACTGAAGCTTTCTTT.

The rearrangement joins TRBV4-2 to TRBJ2-7; 8 bases are shared with TRBD2. Germline V lookup: CDR1 LGHNA, CDR2 YNFKEQ. The CDR3 spans 16 residues. Trimming cost V 4 bases and J 1 base; bases outside gene matches: 9. The CDR3 DNA sequence: TGTGCCAGCAGCCCTAATAAACTAGCGGCATCCTACGAGCAGTACTTC. It is translated as CASSPNKLAASYEQYF.

The chain recombines TRBV4-1 with TRBJ1-4, with 9 bases matching TRBD1. The germline gives CDR1 MGHRA, CDR2 YSYEKL. The CDR3 is 17 amino acids. V lost 0 bases and J lost 8; bases outside the gene matches: 10. The CDR3 nucleotides read TGCGCCAGCAGCCAAGAAAAGGTTGGGACAGGGAACGAAAAACTGTTTTTT. Translating it yields CASSQEKVGTGNEKLFF.

The V gene is TRBV6-5, the J gene TRBJ1-2, with a tentative D call TRBD1 (6 bases). Trimming removed 4 bases from V and 1 base from J, with 10 bases in between. Germline V gene lookup returns CDR1 MNHEY and CDR2 SVGAGI. CDR3 length: 14 residues. The CDR3 is CASSLRGGNYGYTF. The CDR3 coding sequence is TGTGCCAGCAGTTTAAGGGGGGGTAACTATGGCTACACCTTC.

V and J are TRBV28 and TRBJ1-2; D may be TRBD1 (6 bases). Germline lookup yields CDR1 MDHEN and CDR2 SYDVKM. V lost 6 bases to trimming and J lost 7 bases, with 18 bases between them. The CDR3 is 14 residues long. CDR3 in DNA: TGTGCCAGCAGGCCCCACCAGGGGAGTCCTGGCTACACCTTC. It encodes CASRPHQGSPGYTF.

The chain combines TRBV25-1 with TRBJ2-5; 12 nucleotides match TRBD2. Germline V gene data show CDR1 as MGHDK and CDR2 as SYGVNS. V lost 8 bases and J lost 4; bases outside the gene matches: 2. The length of the CDR3 is 13 residues. The CDR3 region is CASAGLAGETQYF. The CDR3 DNA follows: TGTGCCAGCGCGGGACTAGCGGGAGAGACCCAGTACTTC.

Only a few counts were recorded for this clone. The V gene is TRBV27, the J gene TRBJ1-1; tentatively, D is TRBD1 (6 bases). Germline-derived CDR1 and CDR2 are MNHEY and SMNVEV (reference sequence). V dropped 0 bases and J dropped 10 bases, with 12 bases sitting between them. CDR3 length equals 13 residues. The CDR3 DNA reads as TGTGCCAGCAGTTTATCTTTGGGAGGGGGAGCTTTCTTT. Translating gives CASSLSLGGGAFF.

The chain is built from TRBV5-1 and TRBJ2-7; maybe TRBD1 (5 bases). Deletions cut 0 bases from V and 0 bases from J, with 16 bases between. Germline CDR1 is SGHRS and CDR2 is YFSETQ. The CDR3 contains 17 residues. In nucleotides, the CDR3 is TGCGCCAGCAGCTTGGGGGCCCAGGGTGTGAGCTCCTACGAGCAGTACTTC. It translates to CASSLGAQGVSSYEQYF. Drawing the rest from reference TRBV5-1 and TRBJ2-7, the complete variable domain is KAGVTQTPRYLIKTRGQQVTLSCSPISGHRSVSWYQQTPGQGLQFLFEYFSETQRNKGNFPGRFSGRQFSNSRSEMNVSTLELGDSALYLCASSLGAQGVSSYEQYFGPGTRLTVT.

The gene calls are TRBV28 and TRBJ1-4; D is unresolved. CDR3 length: 13 residues. Germline values: CDR1 MDHEN, CDR2 SYDVKM. The germline V and J ends were trimmed by 10 bases and 0 bases, with 9 bases remaining between them. This chain's CDR3 is CATQAATNEKLFF. CDR3 DNA: TGTGCCACCCAGGCAGCAACTAATGAAAAACTGTTTTTT.

The V call is TRBV21-1, the J call TRBJ2-7; TRBD1 reflects the table's D call only, with no check against the DNA. TRBV21-1 is labeled a pseudogene. This CDR3 region has 17 residues. The CDR3 loop is CASALKRDRAYSYEQYF. The DNA for the CDR3 is TGTGCCAGCGCCCTTAAGAGGGACAGGGCCTACTCCTACGAGCAGTACTTC.

This chain joins TRBV10-3 and TRBJ2-1; 8 nucleotides line up with TRBD2. V trimming: 3 bases; J trimming: 5 bases; junction bases outside the gene matches: 9. CDR1 and CDR2 (germline): ENHRY, SYGVKD. The CDR3 runs 16 residues. The CDR3, as DNA: TGTGCCATCAGTGATAGCGGGGCAGTCCTAAACAATGAGCAGTTCTTC. This sequence encodes CAISDSGAVLNNEQFF.

The chain recombines TRBV29-1 with TRBJ2-7, with D perhaps TRBD1 (6 bases). Trimming cost V 2 bases and J 3 bases, with 14 bases left between them. The germline gives CDR1 SQVTM, CDR2 ANQGSEA. The CDR3 sequence is 14 residues long. CDR3 coding DNA: TGCAGCGTTGAAAATCCAGGGGCAAACTACGAGCAGTACTTC. Its protein is CSVENPGANYEQYF.

This chain connects TRBV5-1 to TRBJ2-1; TRBD1 agrees at 9 bases. There are 15 residues in the CDR3. Trimming cost V 0 bases and J 6 bases; bases outside gene matches: 4. Germline V lookup: CDR1 SGHRS, CDR2 YFSETQ. The DNA for the CDR3 is TGCGCCAGCAGCTTGGGGGACAGGGAGGGCAATGAGCAGTTCTTC. Encoded protein: CASSLGDREGNEQFF.

This clone appeared a few times. The chain joins TRBV4-1 to TRBJ1-3; D remains unclear. V was cut by 0 bases and J by 0 bases, with 12 bases left in between. Germline-derived CDR1 and CDR2 are MGHRA and YSYEKL. The CDR3 consists of 17 residues. In nucleotides, the CDR3 is TGCGCCAGCAGCCAAGAATCACTAGGAGGCTCTGGAAACACCATATATTTT. It is translated as CASSQESLGGSGNTIYF.

This chain links TRBV7-7 with TRBJ2-3; TRBD2 aligns across 7 bases. From germline, CDR1 is SSHAT and CDR2 FNYEAQ (reference sequence). V trimming: 5 bases; J trimming: 2 bases; junction bases outside the gene matches: 4. The CDR3 has 14 amino acids. Here the CDR3 DNA reads TGTGCCAGCAGCCCCCGGGAGGACACAGATACGCAGTATTTT. The encoded protein is CASSPREDTDTQYF.

The V gene is TRBV4-1, the J gene TRBJ1-1; D may be TRBD1 (5 bases). The germline V gene encodes CDR1 MGHRA and CDR2 YSYEKL. Trimming shortened V by 0 bases and J by 3 bases, and 8 bases separated the two germline ends. The CDR3 is made up of 14 amino acids. The CDR3 loop reads CASSQDRVYTEAFF. Written as DNA, the CDR3 is TGCGCCAGCAGCCAAGACAGGGTATACACTGAAGCTTTCTTT.

The chain joins TRBV7-9 to TRBJ1-6; unclear D gene. The CDR3 runs 16 residues. Looked up from germline, CDR1 is SEHNR and CDR2 is FQNEAQ (reference sequence). The V gene lost 1 base and the J gene lost 1 base, with 8 bases spanning the gap. For the CDR3, the DNA is TGTGCCAGCAGCTTAGAGGCAGGTTCCTATAATTCACCCCTCCACTTT. Its protein is CASSLEAGSYNSPLHF.

The J gene is TRBJ2-7, the V gene TRBV11-2, with D perhaps TRBD2 (5 bases). Germline-derived CDR1 and CDR2 are SGHAT and FQNNGV. V was pared by 1 base and J by 0 bases, with 7 bases between. CDR3 length: 14 residues. This chain's CDR3 is CASSLAGSSYEQYF. The CDR3 nucleotides read TGTGCCAGCAGCTTAGCGGGATCCTCCTACGAGCAGTACTTC.

The chain is built from TRBV7-9 and TRBJ2-7, with TRBD2 matching over 8 bases. This CDR3 spans 15 amino acids. Germline-derived CDR1 and CDR2 are SEHNR and FQNEAQ (reference sequence). Trimming took 7 bases from V and 3 from J; bases not matched to a gene: 11. CDR3 residues: CASTLLSGGNYEQYF. The CDR3 nucleotides read TGTGCCAGCACCCTCCTAAGCGGGGGAAACTACGAGCAGTACTTC.

The rearrangement links TRBV7-2 to TRBJ2-3, with 9 bases aligning to TRBD2. The germline V gene has CDR1 SGHTA and CDR2 FQGNSA. This CDR3 is built from 17 residues. J was trimmed by 2 bases and V by 1 base; bases with no gene match: 7. CDR3 loop: CASSLGGRGGATDTQYF. CDR3 sequence (DNA): TGTGCCAGCAGCTTAGGTGGGCGCGGGGGGGCCACAGATACGCAGTATTTT.

This chain connects TRBV28 to TRBJ2-2; no reliable D call. CDR1 and CDR2 from the germline V gene are MDHEN and SYDVKM. The CDR3 is 14 amino acids. Deletions cut 7 bases from V and 8 bases from J, with 17 bases between. Here the CDR3 reads CASTVLNPSGELFF. Here the CDR3 DNA reads TGTGCCAGCACCGTTCTAAATCCGTCGGGGGAGCTGTTTTTT. Full variable domain (rest looked up from reference TRBV28 and TRBJ2-2): DVKVTQSSRYLVKRTGEKVFLECVQDMDHENMFWYRQDPGLGLRLIYFSYDVKMKEKGDIPEGYSVSREKKERFSLILESASTNQTSMYLCASTVLNPSGELFFGEGSRLTVL.

The rearrangement links TRBV14 to TRBJ2-3, with TRBD2 matching 9 bases. Per germline, CDR1 SGHDN and CDR2 FVKESK. The CDR3 totals 16 residues. With V trimmed by 4 bases and J by 2 bases, 7 bases remained unmatched. The CDR3 DNA sequence: TGTGCCAGCAGCCCCGAGACTAGCGGATTCACAGATACGCAGTATTTT. Protein sequence: CASSPETSGFTDTQYF. Full variable domain (remainder filled in from reference TRBV14 and TRBJ2-3): EAGVTQFPSHSVIEKGQTVTLRCDPISGHDNLYWYRRVMGKEIKFLLHFVKESKQDESGMPNNRFLAERTGGTYSTLKVQPAELEDSGVYFCASSPETSGFTDTQYFGPGTRLTVL.

The chain links TRBV29-1 to TRBJ1-1; the match to TRBD1 covers 11 bases. Germline lookup yields CDR1 SQVTM and CDR2 ANQGSEA. The CDR3 is 13 amino acids. With V trimmed by 7 bases and J by 4 bases, 5 bases remained unmatched. The CDR3 protein is CSGAGTGGTEAFF. Written as DNA, the CDR3 is TGCAGCGGCGCCGGGACAGGGGGCACTGAAGCTTTCTTT.